This T cell receptor (beta chain) was retrieved from a study of blood T cell repertoires in COVID-19 (dated by TCRdb to the early 2020s). As for the study more broadly: Collaborator samples came from the United States, Italy and Spain and covered acute and convalescent phases of COVID-19. The repertoires were made available in a free public database intended to serve as a resource for research on the immune response to SARS-CoV-2. Where available, HLA class I and class II types were taken from metadata supplied by the sample provider and were not determined by assay-based typing. The prospective study material was composed of cDNA or gDNA derived from T cells, B-cell-depleted T cells, or PBMCs. Samples were obtained from the ongoing ImmuneRACE study (first 160 participants) and from 1,254 subjects provided by 6 global collaborators. The dataset comprised deeply sampled blood TCRbeta repertoires from subjects exposed to, actively infected with, or recovered from COVID-19. Sample metadata almost always included a de-identified subject ID, COVID-19 status, age in years and sex.

TCRbeta CDR3 regions were amplified from genomic DNA using the immunoSEQ Assay, a bias-controlled multiplex PCR. As for how the authors treated the data: Within the assay, amplification of reference gene primers was used to estimate how many nucleated cells each sample contained. To quantify the absolute abundance of each unique TCRbeta CDR3 rearrangement, sequence reads were collapsed and filtered. Productive Simpson clonality was computed per sample as the square root of Simpson's diversity index over productive rearrangements. This is the immuneACCESS table as TCRdb keeps it, with only in-frame sequences that have V and J called. A part of the clones is gone; compared with another copy, unresolved V genes explain less than half, and the rest is unexplained. Clone size and the V and J calls come from that table; the DNA yielded D and trimming. Across this sample there are tens of thousands of clones, with roughly 82% seen only once. Around 7.2% of the sample is held by the ten biggest clonotypes.

What the work shows at the level of the full study, not this receptor alone: The quantity of clinical and demographic metadata differed by source and by participant and was supplied without curation.

Whole blood was collected in K2EDTA tubes by collaborating institutions according to the institutions' own protocols. For TCRbeta analysis, collaborator samples were shipped as frozen whole blood, as isolated PBMCs, or as DNA extracted from either sample type. CDR1 and CDR2 are read off the germline V gene (reference sequence) as GTSNPN and SVGIG. The CDR3 covers 15 residues, taking in both the cysteine and the phenylalanine. The CDR3 DNA has 45 bases and is translated from base 1. After removal of 0 bases from V and 5 bases from J, the junction retains 5 bases not matched to a gene. As regards this clone: Its antigen remains unidentified. Base qualities are not at hand, and no much larger clone is one base apart.

The source material was peripheral blood. This chain joins TRBV30 to TRBJ2-7, with TRBD2 identical over 12 junction bases. The clonotype comes from a human donor in a cohort sampled during active COVID-19. For the CDR3, the sequence is CAWSVLAGGIDEQYF. The nucleotides read TGTGCCTGGAGTGTACTAGCGGGGGGTATCGACGAGCAGTACTTC. With the portions outside the CDR3 filled from the reference TRBV30 and TRBJ2-7 genes, the complete variable region becomes SQTIHQWPATLVQPVGSPLSLECTVEGTSNPNLYWYRQAAGRGLQLLFYSVGIGQISSEVPQNLSASRPQDRQFILSSKKLLLSDSGFYLCAWSVLAGGIDEQYFGPGTRLTVT.